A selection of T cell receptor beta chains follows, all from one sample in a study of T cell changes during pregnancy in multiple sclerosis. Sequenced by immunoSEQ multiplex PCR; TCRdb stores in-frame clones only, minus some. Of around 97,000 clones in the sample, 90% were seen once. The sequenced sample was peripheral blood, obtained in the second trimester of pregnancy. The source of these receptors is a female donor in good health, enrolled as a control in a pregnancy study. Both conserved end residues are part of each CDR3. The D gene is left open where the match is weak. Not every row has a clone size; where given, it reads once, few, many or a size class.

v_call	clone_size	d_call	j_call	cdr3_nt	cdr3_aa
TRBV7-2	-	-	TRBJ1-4	TGTGCCAGCAGCTTAGGGGTGGGTTTACGGGGGGAAAAACTGTTTTTT	CASSLGVGLRGEKLFF
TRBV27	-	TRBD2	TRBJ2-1	TGTGCCAGCAGTCCGGGACTAGCGGGAGGTAGGAATGAGCAGTTCTTC	CASSPGLAGGRNEQFF
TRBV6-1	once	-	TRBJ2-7	TGTGCCAGCAGGGCTGAGGGCAACGAGCAGTACTTC	CASRAEGNEQYF
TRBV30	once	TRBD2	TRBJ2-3	TGTGCCTGGATGAGGACTAGCGGGAGAGGCACAGATACGCAGTATTTT	CAWMRTSGRGTDTQYF
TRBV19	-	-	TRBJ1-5	TGTGCCAGTAGTATAGATCGACAGAACCAGCCCCAGCATTTT	CASSIDRQNQPQHF
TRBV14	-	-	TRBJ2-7	TGTGCCAGCAGCCAAGTCAGGTTTAACGAGCAGTACTTC	CASSQVRFNEQYF
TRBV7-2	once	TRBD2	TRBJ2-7	TGTGCCAGCAGACACCCTGGACGCGGGAGGGCCTACGAGCAGTACTTC	CASRHPGRGRAYEQYF
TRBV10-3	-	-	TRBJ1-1	TGTGCCATCAGTGCCACGGGTGAAGCTTTCTTT	CAISATGEAFF
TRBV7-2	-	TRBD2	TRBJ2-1	TGTGCCAGCAGTCGACTAGCGGGAGGCAATGAGCAGTTCTTC	CASSRLAGGNEQFF
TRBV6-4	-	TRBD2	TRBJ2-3	TGTGCCAGCAGTGTTAGCGGGGGGTCCACAGATACGCAGTATTTT	CASSVSGGSTDTQYF
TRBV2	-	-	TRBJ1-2	TGTGCCAGCAGAATGAGCCAAAACTATGGCTACACCTTC	CASRMSQNYGYTF
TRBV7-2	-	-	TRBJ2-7	TGTGCCAGCAGCCCAGGGGGGTGGAGGGAGCAGTACTTC	CASSPGGWREQYF
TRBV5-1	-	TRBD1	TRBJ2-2	TGCGCCAGCAGCTGGGGGACAGGAGCGAACACCGGGGAGCTGTTTTTT	CASSWGTGANTGELFF
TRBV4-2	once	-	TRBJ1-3	TGTGCCAGCAGCCAAGATCTCACAGGGCGTTCTGGAAACACCATATATTTT	CASSQDLTGRSGNTIYF
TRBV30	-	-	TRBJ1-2	TGTGCCTGGAGCAGGGCTTATGGCTACACCTTC	CAWSRAYGYTF
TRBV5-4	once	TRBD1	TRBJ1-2	TGTGCCAGCAGCTTGGCCGACAGGGGCCATGGCTACACCTTC	CASSLADRGHGYTF
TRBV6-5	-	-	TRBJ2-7	TGTGCCAGCAGTTCCTACTTAGGAGGGACCTACGAGCAGTACTTC	CASSSYLGGTYEQYF
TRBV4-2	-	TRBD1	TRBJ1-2	TGTGCCAGCAGCCAAAGACAGGGGGAGGACTATGGCTACACCTTC	CASSQRQGEDYGYTF
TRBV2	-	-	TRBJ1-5	TGTGCCAGCAGTGCCATGACGGCGGGCAGCAATCAGCCCCAGCATTTT	CASSAMTAGSNQPQHF
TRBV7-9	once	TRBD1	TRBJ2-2	TGTGCCAGCAGCCCCGGGACAGGGATAACAGGCGGGGAGCTGTTTTTT	CASSPGTGITGGELFF
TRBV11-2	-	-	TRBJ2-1	TGTGCCAGCAGCTTATTTCGGGGAAACCCCTACAATGAGCAGTTCTTC	CASSLFRGNPYNEQFF
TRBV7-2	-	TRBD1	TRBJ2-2	TGTGCCAGCACTCGGGACAGCGCGAACACCGGGGAGCTGTTTTTT	CASTRDSANTGELFF
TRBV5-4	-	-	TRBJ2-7	TGTGCCAGCAGCTCCCTTACGGACGGAGACTACGAGCAGTACTTC	CASSSLTDGDYEQYF
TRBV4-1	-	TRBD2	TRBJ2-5	TGCGCCAGCAGCCTGGGACTACCACCCCAAGAGACCCAGTACTTC	CASSLGLPPQETQYF
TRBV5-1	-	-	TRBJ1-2	TGCGCCAGCAGCTTGGGGGCACAGGGAGGCTACACCTTC	CASSLGAQGGYTF
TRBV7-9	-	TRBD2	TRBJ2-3	TGTGCCAGCAGCTTATTGACTAGCGGGAGGGCAGGGGATACGCAGTATTTT	CASSLLTSGRAGDTQYF
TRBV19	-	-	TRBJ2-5	TGTGCCAGTAGTATCCGGGGTCATTATGGGGAGACCCAGTACTTC	CASSIRGHYGETQYF
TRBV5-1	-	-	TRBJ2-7	TGCGCCAGCAGCTTGGGTGGAGACTACGAGCAGTACTTC	CASSLGGDYEQYF
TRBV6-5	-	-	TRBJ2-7	TGTGCCAGCAGTTACTTCCCAGGGGTGTACGAGCAGTACTTC	CASSYFPGVYEQYF
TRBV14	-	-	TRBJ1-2	TGTGCCAGCAGCCAAGGCAGGGGCTATGGCTACACCTTC	CASSQGRGYGYTF
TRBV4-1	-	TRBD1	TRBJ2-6	TGCGCCAGCAGCCAACCGGGACAGGGGCTCCCTGGGGCCAACGTCCTGACTTTC	CASSQPGQGLPGANVLTF
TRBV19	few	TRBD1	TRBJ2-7	TGTGCCAGTAGTACTCTGACAGGGTTGGGGACCTACGAGCAGTACTTC	CASSTLTGLGTYEQYF
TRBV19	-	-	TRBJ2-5	TGTGCCAGTAGTATCAGGCAGATCGAGACCCAGTACTTC	CASSIRQIETQYF
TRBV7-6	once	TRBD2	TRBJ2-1	TGTGCCAGCAGCTTAGCCCTAGCGGGGGGGTTGGTCTACAATGAGCAGTTCTTC	CASSLALAGGLVYNEQFF
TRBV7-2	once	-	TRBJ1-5	TGTGCCAGCAGCTTCCAGGGGCGGACGAGCAATCAGCCCCAGCATTTT	CASSFQGRTSNQPQHF
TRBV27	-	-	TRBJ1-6	TGTGCCAGCACCCCCGGGAGGGGAAATTCACCCCTCCACTTT	CASTPGRGNSPLHF
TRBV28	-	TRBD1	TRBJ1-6	TGTGCCAGCAGTCCACAGGGGACGAATTCACCCCTCCACTTT	CASSPQGTNSPLHF
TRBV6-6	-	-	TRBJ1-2	TGTGCCGGTTCATTACAGGGAATAGGCTCCTATGGCTACACCTTC	CAGSLQGIGSYGYTF
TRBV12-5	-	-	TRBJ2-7	TGTGCTAGTGCCCCCGGGCGGGCCTACGAGCAGTACTTC	CASAPGRAYEQYF
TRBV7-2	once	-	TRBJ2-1	TGTGCCAGCAGCCGACAGTACAATGAGCAGTTCTTC	CASSRQYNEQFF
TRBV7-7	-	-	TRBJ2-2	TGTGCCAGCAGCCTGGGTCGGGCCGGGGAGCTGTTTTTT	CASSLGRAGELFF
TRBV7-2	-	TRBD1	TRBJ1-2	TGTGCCAGCAGCCCTAGACGACAGGGGATAGGGTATGGCTACACCTTC	CASSPRRQGIGYGYTF
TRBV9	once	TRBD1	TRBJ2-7	TGTGCCAGCAGCGTCGGGCCAGGGGGCAGTTACGAGCAGTACTTC	CASSVGPGGSYEQYF
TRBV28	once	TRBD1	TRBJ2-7	TGTGCCAGCAGCAGGGGACAGGCCTACGAGCAGTACTTC	CASSRGQAYEQYF
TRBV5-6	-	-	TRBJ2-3	TGTGCCAGCAGCTCCCCCAGAGGGCCCCCAGATACGCAGTATTTT	CASSSPRGPPDTQYF
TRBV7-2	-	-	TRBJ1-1	TGTGCCAGCAGCCGGACAGAAAACACTGAAGCTTTCTTT	CASSRTENTEAFF
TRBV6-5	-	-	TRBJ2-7	TGTGCCAGCGGCGGGATCTCCTACGAGCAGTACTTC	CASGGISYEQYF
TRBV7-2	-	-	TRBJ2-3	TGTGCCAGCAGCCAAGGGGGTTTCGATACGCAGTATTTT	CASSQGGFDTQYF
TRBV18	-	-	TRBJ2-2	TGTGCCAGCTCACTGGACTCATTGAACACCGGGGAGCTGTTTTTT	CASSLDSLNTGELFF
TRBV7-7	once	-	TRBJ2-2	TGTGCTAGCAGCTTGTCCGGGAACACCGGGGAGCTGTTTTTT	CASSLSGNTGELFF
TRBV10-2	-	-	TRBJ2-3	TGCGCCAGCAGTGTTACGGGCACAGATACGCAGTATTTT	CASSVTGTDTQYF
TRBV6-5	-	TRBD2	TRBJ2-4	TGTGCCCGACGGGGGGATGTGAACATTCAGTACTTC	CARRGDVNIQYF
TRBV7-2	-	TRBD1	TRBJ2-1	TGTGCCAGCAGCCGAGACAGGGGGTCCAATGAGCAGTTCTTC	CASSRDRGSNEQFF
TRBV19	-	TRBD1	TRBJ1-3	TGTGCCAGTAGTACACAGGGGACTGGAAACACCATATATTTT	CASSTQGTGNTIYF